Described below is a single TCR beta chain sequence and its context. The length of the CDR3 is 12 residues. Germline CDR1 SGHVS, CDR2 FNYEAQ. This sample stems from a study of CXCR3-negative and CXCR3-positive naive CD8 T cells. The study made its TRB cDNA libraries by 5' RACE, adding UMI labels. TCRdb reprocessed the 5' RACE reads and keeps a single row for each CDR3 protein, giving no DNA. This sample's table reports 70,000 to 95,000 distinct CDR3 sequences. Sequencing was done on a sample of naive CXCR3- CD8+ T cells from blood. Regarding subset: CD45RO-CCR7+CD27+CD95- naive CD8+ T cells lacking CXCR3 (TNR3-). The V call is TRBV7-6, the J call TRBJ1-1. The receptor comes from a human donor in good health. Some clones in this sample may be carry-over from other donors' samples. CDR3 sequence: CASTGFKTEAFF.